This T cell receptor (beta chain) was captured by sequencing in a study of immune reconstitution after stem cell transplant in scleroderma (dated by TCRdb to 2016 to 2017). Receptor libraries were prepared by RT-PCR. The sequencing machine was an Illumina MiSeq. The public reads were reanalyzed by TCRdb: fastp trimming at Q25, MiXCR alignment, in-frame beta chains only. One record per CDR3 amino acid sequence lists the most common genes and DNA. A total of 3,500 to 4,000 distinct CDR3 sequences appear in this sample, 5.7% of them only once. In total, the top ten clones hold less than 20% of the sample. This clonotype is classified as medium-sized (0.01 to 0.1%). There is no known antigen for this receptor. Nothing much larger sits one base from this clone, and base qualities are not available. The CDR3 runs 13 amino acids, cysteine and phenylalanine included. CDR3 DNA only is kept here, 39 bases in frame from base 1. The germline V gene specifies SGHVS as CDR1 and FNYEAQ as CDR2. V is trimmed back by 8 bases and J by 7 bases, and the junction contains 5 bases that no gene match accounts for.

The sample was collected before or after autologous hematopoietic stem cell transplantation (not recorded which). The receptor comes from a female donor with systemic sclerosis. The sequence is built from TRBV7-6 and TRBJ1-2; 12 central nucleotides agree with TRBD1. In nucleotide form, the sequence is TGTGCCAGCGGGGGGACAGGGGGCTTTGGCTACACCTTC. It codes for CASGGTGGFGYTF.